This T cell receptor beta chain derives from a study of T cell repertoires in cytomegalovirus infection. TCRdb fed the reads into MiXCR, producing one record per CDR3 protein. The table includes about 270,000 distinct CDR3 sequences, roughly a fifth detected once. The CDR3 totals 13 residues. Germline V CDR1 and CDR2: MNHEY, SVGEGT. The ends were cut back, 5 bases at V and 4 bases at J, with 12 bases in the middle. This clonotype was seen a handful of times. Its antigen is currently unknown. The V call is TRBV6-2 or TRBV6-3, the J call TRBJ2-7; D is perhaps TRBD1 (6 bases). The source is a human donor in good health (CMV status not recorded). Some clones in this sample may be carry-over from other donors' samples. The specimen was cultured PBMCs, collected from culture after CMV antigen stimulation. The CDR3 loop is CASSQPGVYEQYV. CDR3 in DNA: TGTGCCAGCAGTCAACCAGGGGTTTACGAGCAGTACGTC.